This TCR beta chain came from a study of radiation and T cells in renal cell carcinoma. Trimming took 5 bases from V and 0 from J, leaving 12 bases between them. The CDR3 runs 15 residues. Germline-derived CDR1 and CDR2 are SGHRS and YFSETQ. This table comes from immunoSEQ multiplex PCR, and its TCRdb copy is limited to in-frame clones, with some not included. This table has 150,000 or so clones, around 78% appearing once. Points on this clone: Its antigen is not known.

Overall study results and limits: In blood, top tumor clones expanded by 2 weeks, shrinking by 4. Baseline intratumoral clonotype presence is unknown without pretreatment biopsies.

Time point indicated: baseline pretreatment blood. The treatment denotes: 15 Gy SBRT to primary tumor, nephrectomy 4 weeks later. The patient's renal cell carcinoma had clear cell pathology. This TCR was recovered from a woman in her 50s with renal cell carcinoma. V is TRBV5-1 and J is TRBJ2-1; perhaps TRBD2 as D (6 bases). This material consisted of blood, taken from a patient whose treatment included radiotherapy and nephrectomy. CDR3 protein: CASSSSVSSYNEQFF. CDR3 DNA: TGCGCCAGCAGTTCTAGCGTTAGCTCCTACAATGAGCAGTTCTTC.